This T cell receptor (beta chain) was retrieved from a study of blood T cell repertoires in COVID-19. Study-wide context: The origin of the acute and convalescent COVID-19 samples was the United States, Italy and Spain. PBMCs, B-cell-depleted T cells, or T cells provided the cDNA or gDNA that made up the material.

Authors' processing steps: It was from reference gene primer amplification that nucleated cell counts were estimated. The method was immunoSEQ multiplex PCR; TCRdb's version includes in-frame clones alone and lacks a portion of them. V and J calls and clone size follow that table, whereas D and trimming were derived from the DNA. This sample has about 250,000 clones, with over 80% found just once. The germline V gene encodes CDR1 ENHRY and CDR2 SYGVKD. With 2 bases removed from V and 2 bases from J, the gap between germline ends came to 9 bases. The CDR3 has 14 amino acids. Sequenced: peripheral blood. The TCR comes from a human donor in a cohort sampled during active COVID-19. The chain employs TRBV10-3 and TRBJ2-5; TRBD1 might be the D (5 bases). CDR3 nucleotides: TGTGCCATCAGTGAGAGGACACAACAAGAGACCCAGTACTTC. Amino acid sequence: CAISERTQQETQYF.